These 9 T cell receptor beta chains came from one sample sequenced in a study of PD-1 blockade in mismatch repair-deficient tumors. The assay was immunoSEQ multiplex PCR, and TCRdb's table has in-frame clones only and misses some. Among about 120,000 clones listed, 88% were seen once. Sequencing used peripheral blood, obtained approximately 71 weeks after starting pembrolizumab. The receptors were sampled from an adult with mismatch repair-deficient cancer.

The chain employs TRBV30 and TRBJ2-7, with TRBD1 identical over 8 bases. Germline-derived CDR1 and CDR2 are GTSNPN and SVGIG (reference sequence). CDR3 size: 14 residues. V trimming: 3 bases; J trimming: 2 bases; junction bases outside the gene matches: 6. The CDR3 DNA reads as TGTGCCTGGAGAGGGACAGGTCGTACCTACGAGCAGTACTTC. Residues: CAWRGTGRTYEQYF.

The chain links TRBV4-3 to TRBJ2-2; D is uncertain. Germline V lookup: CDR1 LGHNA, CDR2 YSLEER. V was clipped by 1 base and J by 1 base, with 10 bases between them. The CDR3 has 16 amino acids. The CDR3 spells CASSQAPEKNTGELFF. CDR3 nucleotides: TGCGCCAGCAGCCAAGCGCCAGAGAAGAACACCGGGGAGCTGTTTTTT.

The genes are TRBV18 and TRBJ2-5, with 8 bases identical to TRBD2. The J segment lost 2 bases and the V segment lost 2 bases, leaving 4 bases of the junction unmatched. Germline CDR1 reads KGHSH; CDR2 reads LQKENI. This CDR3 comprises 15 residues. In DNA form, the CDR3 reads TGTGCCAGCTCACCAGATAGCGGGAATCAAGAGACCCAGTACTTC. Protein sequence: CASSPDSGNQETQYF.

The rearrangement uses TRBV28 and TRBJ2-7, with D maybe TRBD1 (5 bases). The CDR3 is 15 amino acids. The germline V gene encodes CDR1 MDHEN and CDR2 SYDVKM. V lost 3 bases and J lost 2, with 14 bases in between. CDR3 in amino acids: CASSLDTSLTYEQYF. DNA for the CDR3: TGTGCCAGCAGTTTGGACACATCGCTTACCTACGAGCAGTACTTC. The whole variable domain, filled in from reference TRBV28 and TRBJ2-7, reads DVKVTQSSRYLVKRTGEKVFLECVQDMDHENMFWYRQDPGLGLRLIYFSYDVKMKEKGDIPEGYSVSREKKERFSLILESASTNQTSMYLCASSLDTSLTYEQYFGPGTRLTVT.

The chain carries TRBV19 and TRBJ2-7; D remains unclear. This CDR3 is 14 amino acids long. The V end lost 4 bases, the J end lost 2 bases, and 12 bases lay between the germline ends. CDR1 and CDR2 from the germline V gene are LNHDA and SQIVND (reference sequence). The CDR3 loop reads CASSRGTTAYEQYF. In DNA, the CDR3 is TGTGCCAGTAGTAGGGGTACGACGGCCTACGAGCAGTACTTC.

The chain carries TRBV2 and TRBJ2-2; 7 bases are a match to TRBD1. The length of the CDR3 is 14 residues. Losses at the gene ends were 8 bases for V and 5 bases for J; bases not matched to a gene: 8. Germline V gene lookup returns CDR1 SNHLY and CDR2 FYNNEI. The CDR3 sequence is CASGRDSRTGELFF. Written as DNA, the CDR3 is TGTGCCAGCGGCCGGGACAGCCGGACCGGGGAGCTGTTTTTT.

The chain has TRBV7-9 and TRBJ2-5, with D perhaps matching TRBD1 (6 bases). Trimming pared 6 bases from V and 0 bases from J, leaving 11 bases between. CDR1 is SEHNR and CDR2 is FQNEAQ in the germline V gene (reference sequence). CDR3 length: 14 amino acids. The CDR3 reads CASSTRTDQETQYF. CDR3 nucleotide sequence: TGTGCCAGCAGTACGCGGACAGACCAAGAGACCCAGTACTTC.

This sequence joins TRBV4-1 and TRBJ1-5, with a weak D call TRBD1 (6 bases). Germline V CDR1 and CDR2: MGHRA, YSYEKL. Deletions cut 3 bases from V and 6 bases from J, with 15 bases between. The CDR3 has 15 amino acids. The CDR3 loop reads CASSHSPGEAQPQHF. For the CDR3, the DNA is TGCGCCAGCAGCCATTCGCCAGGGGAGGCTCAGCCCCAGCATTTT.

The chain employs TRBV6-5 and TRBJ2-1, with 7 bases that match TRBD2. V lost 7 bases and J lost 5; bases outside the gene matches: 11. Germline CDR1 reads MNHEY; CDR2 reads SVGAGI. CDR3 length: 15 amino acids. This CDR3 is CASTKSGVLNNEQFF. In DNA form, the CDR3 reads TGTGCCAGCACCAAAAGCGGGGTACTTAACAATGAGCAGTTCTTC.